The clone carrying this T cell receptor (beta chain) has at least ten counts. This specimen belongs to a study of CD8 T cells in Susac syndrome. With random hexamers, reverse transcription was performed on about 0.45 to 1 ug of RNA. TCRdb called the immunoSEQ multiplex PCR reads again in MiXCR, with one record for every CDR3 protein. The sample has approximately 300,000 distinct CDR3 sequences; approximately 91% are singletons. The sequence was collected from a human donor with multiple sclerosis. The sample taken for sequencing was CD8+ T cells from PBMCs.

This CDR3 reads CASSQDLLAGREQFF. The DNA of the CDR3 is TGCGCCAGCAGCCAAGATCTTTTAGCGGGGCGTGAGCAGTTCTTC. This chain joins TRBV4-1 and TRBJ2-1, with 8 bases lining up with TRBD2. The CDR3 length is 15 residues. V dropped 0 bases and J dropped 9; count of bases not matched to a gene: 7. Germline values: CDR1 MGHRA, CDR2 YSYEKL.